One sample yielded the 7 T cell receptor beta chains listed below, sequenced in a study of shared clonotypes between healthy human individuals. TCRdb keeps only in-frame clones here, not all; method: immunoSEQ multiplex PCR. This sample yields a few hundred thousand clones, of which almost 97% are seen a single time; roughly 0.05% belongs to the top ten. Material for sequencing was naive CD4+ T cells sorted from blood. The sample's subset: CD45RA+ positively selected. These TCRs come from a woman aged 25-40 years in good health.

CDR3 sequence: CASSAIDRGSQYF. CDR3 sequence (DNA): TGTGCCAGCAGTGCCATTGACAGGGGTTCGCAGTATTTT. This chain joins TRBV6-5 and TRBJ2-3, with 8 bases matching TRBD1. The CDR3 length is 13 residues. Germline trimming cut 5 bases from V and 10 bases from J; bases unmatched to any gene: 8. Looked up from germline, CDR1 is MNHEY and CDR2 is SVGAGI.

This clone was counted a single time. This sample includes further DNA sequences coding for the same CDR3. V gene TRBV5-6 combines with J gene TRBJ2-3; D is ambiguous. The length of the CDR3 is 13 residues. The germline V and J ends were trimmed by 2 bases and 1 base, with 5 bases remaining between them. The germline gives CDR1 SGHDT, CDR2 YYEEEE. CDR3 protein: CASSFRGTDTQYF. DNA for the CDR3: TGTGCCAGCAGCTTCCGGGGCACAGATACGCAGTATTTT.

The chain is built from TRBV6-1 and TRBJ2-7; the match to TRBD1 covers 9 bases. Germline V CDR1 and CDR2: MNHNS, SASEGT. The CDR3 contains 14 residues. With 6 bases clipped from V and 4 bases from J, the junction kept 7 bases outside the gene matches. The CDR3: CASRGDRAGYEQYF. CDR3 bases: TGTGCCAGCAGGGGGGACAGGGCGGGGTACGAGCAGTACTTC.

The chain combines TRBV28 with TRBJ1-4; D is unresolved. CDR3 length equals 15 residues. Trimming pared 7 bases from V and 4 bases from J, leaving 16 bases between. Germline V gene sequence: CDR1 MDHEN, CDR2 SYDVKM. The CDR3 reads CASNKNGGVNEKLFF. The CDR3 DNA is TGTGCCAGCAATAAAAATGGTGGGGTTAATGAAAAACTGTTTTTT. Supplemented by reference TRBV28 and TRBJ1-4, the full variable domain reads DVKVTQSSRYLVKRTGEKVFLECVQDMDHENMFWYRQDPGLGLRLIYFSYDVKMKEKGDIPEGYSVSREKKERFSLILESASTNQTSMYLCASNKNGGVNEKLFFGSGTQLSVL.

This clone is a singleton in its sample. The V gene is TRBV5-1, the J gene TRBJ1-5; D remains ambiguous. CDR3 size: 16 residues. Germline V lookup: CDR1 SGHRS, CDR2 YFSETQ. Trimming removed 7 bases from V and 0 bases from J, with 17 bases in between. In DNA, the CDR3 is TGCGCCAGCCCCCCAGAAGCGACCTATAGCAATCAGCCCCAGCATTTT. This encodes CASPPEATYSNQPQHF.

In this sample, this clone turned up once. The chain carries TRBV28 and TRBJ2-7; D may correspond to TRBD1 or TRBD2 (5 bases each). The CDR3 extends over 15 amino acids. Looked up from germline, CDR1 is MDHEN and CDR2 is SYDVKM. V dropped 7 bases and J dropped 5 bases, with 21 bases sitting between them. The CDR3 region has the DNA TGTGCCAGCACCACCGGGACGCTGAGCAACCACGAGCAGTACTTC. Protein product: CASTTGTLSNHEQYF. The variable domain in full, completed from reference TRBV28 and TRBJ2-7, reads DVKVTQSSRYLVKRTGEKVFLECVQDMDHENMFWYRQDPGLGLRLIYFSYDVKMKEKGDIPEGYSVSREKKERFSLILESASTNQTSMYLCASTTGTLSNHEQYFGPGTRLTVT.

The chain is built from TRBV4-1 and TRBJ2-7; 7 bases map to TRBD2. The CDR3 contains 15 residues. Germline assignment: CDR1 MGHRA and CDR2 YSYEKL. The ends lost 5 bases at V and 3 bases at J; junction bases unmatched: 10. The CDR3 sequence is CASSISSGGGYEQYF. CDR3 DNA: TGCGCCAGCAGCATCTCTAGCGGTGGGGGCTACGAGCAGTACTTC.